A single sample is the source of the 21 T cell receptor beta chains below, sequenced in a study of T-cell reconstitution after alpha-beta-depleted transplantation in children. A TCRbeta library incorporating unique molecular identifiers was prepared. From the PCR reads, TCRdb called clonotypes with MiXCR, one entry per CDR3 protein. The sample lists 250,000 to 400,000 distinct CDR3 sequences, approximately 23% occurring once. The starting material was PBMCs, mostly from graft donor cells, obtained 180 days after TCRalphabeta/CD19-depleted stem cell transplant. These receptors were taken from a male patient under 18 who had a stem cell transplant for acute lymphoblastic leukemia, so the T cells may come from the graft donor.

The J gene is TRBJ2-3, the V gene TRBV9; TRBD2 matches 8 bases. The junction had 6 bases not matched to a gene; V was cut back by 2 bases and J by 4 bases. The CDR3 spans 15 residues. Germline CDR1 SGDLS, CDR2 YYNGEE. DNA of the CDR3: TGTGCCAGCAGCGTTGGAGCGGGAGTGGCAGATACGCAGTATTTT. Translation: CASSVGAGVADTQYF. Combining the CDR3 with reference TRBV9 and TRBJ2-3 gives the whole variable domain DSGVTQTPKHLITATGQRVTLRCSPRSGDLSVYWYQQSLDQGLQFLIQYYNGEERAKGNILERFSAQQFPDLHSELNLSSLELGDSALYFCASSVGAGVADTQYFGPGTRLTVL.

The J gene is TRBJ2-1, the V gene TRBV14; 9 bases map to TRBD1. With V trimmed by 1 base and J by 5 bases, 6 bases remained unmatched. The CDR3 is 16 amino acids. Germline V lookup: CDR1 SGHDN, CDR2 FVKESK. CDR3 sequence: CASSQVTRDRDNEQFF. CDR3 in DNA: TGTGCCAGCAGCCAAGTAACTCGGGACAGGGACAATGAGCAGTTCTTC.

CDR3 residues: CASSPVQGVPNTGELFF. The CDR3 DNA sequence: TGTGCCAGCAGCCCCGTACAGGGTGTCCCTAACACCGGGGAGCTGTTTTTT. This chain joins TRBV3-1 and TRBJ2-2, with D maybe TRBD1 (6 bases). The germline V and J ends were trimmed by 4 bases and 2 bases, with 17 bases remaining between them. Germline CDR1 and CDR2: LGHDT and YNNKEL (reference sequence). The CDR3 consists of 17 residues.

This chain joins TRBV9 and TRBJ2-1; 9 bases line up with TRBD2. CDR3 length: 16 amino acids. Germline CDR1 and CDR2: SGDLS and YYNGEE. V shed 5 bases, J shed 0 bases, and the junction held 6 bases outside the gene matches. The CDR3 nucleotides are TGTGCCAGCAGGGGGCTTAGCGGGAGCTCCTACAATGAGCAGTTCTTC. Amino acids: CASRGLSGSSYNEQFF.

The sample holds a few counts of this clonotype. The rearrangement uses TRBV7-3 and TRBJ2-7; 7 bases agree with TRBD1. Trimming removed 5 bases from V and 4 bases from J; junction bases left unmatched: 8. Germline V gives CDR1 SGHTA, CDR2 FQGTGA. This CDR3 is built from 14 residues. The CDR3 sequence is CASSQTGNLYEQYF. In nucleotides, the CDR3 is TGTGCCAGCAGCCAGACAGGGAACCTGTACGAGCAGTACTTC. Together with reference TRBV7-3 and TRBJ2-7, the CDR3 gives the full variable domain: GAGVSQTPSNKVTEKGKYVELRCDPISGHTALYWYRQSLGQGPEFLIYFQGTGAADDSGLPNDRFFAVRPEGSVSTLKIQRTERGDSAVYLCASSQTGNLYEQYFGPGTRLTVT.

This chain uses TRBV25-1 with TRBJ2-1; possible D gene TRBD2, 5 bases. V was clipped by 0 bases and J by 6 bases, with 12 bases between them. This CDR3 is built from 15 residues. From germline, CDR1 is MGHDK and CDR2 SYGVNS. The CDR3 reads CASSEYRTLPNEQFF. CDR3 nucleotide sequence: TGTGCCAGCAGTGAATATCGGACTCTCCCCAATGAGCAGTTCTTC.

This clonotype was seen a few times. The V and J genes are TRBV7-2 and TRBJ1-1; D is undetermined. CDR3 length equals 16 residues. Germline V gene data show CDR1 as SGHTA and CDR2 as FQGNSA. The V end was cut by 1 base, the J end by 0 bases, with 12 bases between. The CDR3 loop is CASSLGRGVLNTEAFF. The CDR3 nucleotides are TGTGCCAGCAGCTTAGGACGAGGCGTCTTGAACACTGAAGCTTTCTTT.

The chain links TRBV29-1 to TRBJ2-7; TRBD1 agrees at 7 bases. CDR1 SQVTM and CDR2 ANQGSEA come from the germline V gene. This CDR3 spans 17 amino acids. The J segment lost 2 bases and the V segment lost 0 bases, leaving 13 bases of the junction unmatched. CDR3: CSVEDWARDRAPYEQYF. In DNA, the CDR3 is TGCAGCGTTGAAGATTGGGCGAGAGACAGGGCCCCCTACGAGCAGTACTTC.

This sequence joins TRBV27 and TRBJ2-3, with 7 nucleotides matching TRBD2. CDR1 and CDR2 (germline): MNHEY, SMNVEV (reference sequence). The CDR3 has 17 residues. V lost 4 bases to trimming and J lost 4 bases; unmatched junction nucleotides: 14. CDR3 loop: CASSSPKTSILSDTQYF. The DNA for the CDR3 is TGTGCCAGCAGTTCTCCGAAGACTAGCATTCTGTCAGATACGCAGTATTTT.

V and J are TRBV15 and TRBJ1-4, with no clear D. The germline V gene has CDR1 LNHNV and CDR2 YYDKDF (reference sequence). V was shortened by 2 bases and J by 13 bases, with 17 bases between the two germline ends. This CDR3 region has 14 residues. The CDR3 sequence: CATSRPQDRGALFF. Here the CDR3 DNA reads TGTGCCACCAGCAGACCACAAGATCGGGGTGCACTGTTTTTT.

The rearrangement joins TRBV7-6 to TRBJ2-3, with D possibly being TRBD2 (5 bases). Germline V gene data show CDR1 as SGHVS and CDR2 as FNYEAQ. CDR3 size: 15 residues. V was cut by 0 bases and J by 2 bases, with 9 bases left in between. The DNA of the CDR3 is TGTGCCAGCAGCTTAGCGGGAGATCCCACAGATACGCAGTATTTT. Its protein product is CASSLAGDPTDTQYF. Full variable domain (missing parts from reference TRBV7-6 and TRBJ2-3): GAGVSQSPRYKVTKRGQDVALRCDPISGHVSLYWYRQALGQGPEFLTYFNYEAQQDKSGLPNDRFSAERPEGSISTLTIQRTEQRDSAMYRCASSLAGDPTDTQYFGPGTRLTVL.

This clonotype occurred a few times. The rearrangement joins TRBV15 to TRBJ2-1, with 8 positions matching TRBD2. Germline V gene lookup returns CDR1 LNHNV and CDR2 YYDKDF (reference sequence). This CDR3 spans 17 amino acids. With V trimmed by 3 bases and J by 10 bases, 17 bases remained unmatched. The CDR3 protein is CATSSIWPGLVGGEQFF. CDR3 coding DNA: TGTGCCACCAGCAGTATCTGGCCGGGACTAGTGGGGGGGGAGCAGTTCTTC.

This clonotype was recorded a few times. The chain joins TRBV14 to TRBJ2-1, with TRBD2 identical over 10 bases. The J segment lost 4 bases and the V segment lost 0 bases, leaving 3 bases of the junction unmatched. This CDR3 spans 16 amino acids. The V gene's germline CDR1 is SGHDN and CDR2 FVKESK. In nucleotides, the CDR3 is TGTGCCAGCAGCCAAGACCGACTAGCGGGTTACAATGAGCAGTTCTTC. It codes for CASSQDRLAGYNEQFF.

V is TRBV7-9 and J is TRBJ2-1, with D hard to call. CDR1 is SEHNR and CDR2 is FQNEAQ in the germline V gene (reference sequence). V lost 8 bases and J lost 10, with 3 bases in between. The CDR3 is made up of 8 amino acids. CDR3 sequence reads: CASREQFF. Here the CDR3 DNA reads TGTGCCAGCCGCGAGCAGTTCTTC.

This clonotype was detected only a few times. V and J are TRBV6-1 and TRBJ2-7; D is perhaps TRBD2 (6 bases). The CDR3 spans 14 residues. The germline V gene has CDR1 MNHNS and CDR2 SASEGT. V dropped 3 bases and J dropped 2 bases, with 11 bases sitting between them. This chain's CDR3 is CASSDSGVPYEQYF. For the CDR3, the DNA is TGTGCCAGCAGTGATTCGGGAGTGCCCTACGAGCAGTACTTC.

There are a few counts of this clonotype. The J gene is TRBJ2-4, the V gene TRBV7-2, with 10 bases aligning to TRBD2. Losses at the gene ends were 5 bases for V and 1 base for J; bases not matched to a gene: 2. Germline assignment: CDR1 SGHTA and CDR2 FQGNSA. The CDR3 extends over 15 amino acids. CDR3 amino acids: CASSPSGSAKNIQYF. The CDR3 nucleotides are TGTGCCAGCAGCCCTAGCGGGAGTGCCAAAAACATTCAGTACTTC.

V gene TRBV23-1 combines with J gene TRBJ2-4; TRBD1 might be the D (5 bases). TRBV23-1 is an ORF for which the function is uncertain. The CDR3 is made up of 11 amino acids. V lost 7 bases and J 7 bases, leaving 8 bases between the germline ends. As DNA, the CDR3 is TGCGCCAGCATTAAGGGGAACATTCAGTACTTC. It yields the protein CASIKGNIQYF.

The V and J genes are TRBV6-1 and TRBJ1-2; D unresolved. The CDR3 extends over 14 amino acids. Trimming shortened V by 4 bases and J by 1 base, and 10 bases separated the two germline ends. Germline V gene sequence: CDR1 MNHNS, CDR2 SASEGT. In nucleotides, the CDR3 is TGTGCCAGCAGTGGCCAGCCGGTTAACTATGGCTACACCTTC. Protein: CASSGQPVNYGYTF.

CDR3 coding DNA: TGCGCCAGCAGCTTGAGGGATGGTGACTACTACGAGCAGTACTTC. Encoded protein: CASSLRDGDYYEQYF. The chain recombines TRBV5-1 with TRBJ2-7, with a weak D call TRBD2 (5 bases). CDR1 and CDR2 (germline): SGHRS, YFSETQ. This CDR3 has 15 residues. V lost 1 base to trimming and J lost 3 bases, with 14 bases between them.

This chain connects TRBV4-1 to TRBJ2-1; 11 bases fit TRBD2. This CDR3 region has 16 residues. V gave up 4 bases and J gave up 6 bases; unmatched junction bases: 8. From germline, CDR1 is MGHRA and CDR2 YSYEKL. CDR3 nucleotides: TGCGCCAGCAGCCCACTTAGCGGGAGGGCCGGCAATGAGCAGTTCTTC. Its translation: CASSPLSGRAGNEQFF.

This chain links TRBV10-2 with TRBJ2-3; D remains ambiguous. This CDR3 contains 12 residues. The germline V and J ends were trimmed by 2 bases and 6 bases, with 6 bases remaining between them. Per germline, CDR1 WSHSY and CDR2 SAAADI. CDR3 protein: CASSERGDTQYF. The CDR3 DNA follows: TGCGCCAGCAGTGAGCGTGGGGATACGCAGTATTTT.